These T cell receptor beta chains were read from a single sample in a study of blood T cell repertoires in COVID-19. Generated by immunoSEQ multiplex PCR, the TCRdb table keeps only in-frame clones and is missing some. This table has roughly 88,000 clones, 65% to 85% appearing once. Sequences were obtained from peripheral blood. These receptors were taken from a woman of 80 years or more with acute or convalescent COVID-19. CDR3s include the opening cysteine and the closing phenylalanine or tryptophan. A D gene is named only where the DNA matches it firmly. A clone size is listed for some rows: how often the clone was seen (once, few, many), or a class if it is expanded.

CDR3 length	V gene	J gene	clone size	D gene	CDR3 protein	CDR3 DNA
11	TRBV11-2	TRBJ1-2	once	.	CASSHDYGYTF	TGTGCCAGCAGCCATGACTATGGCTACACCTTC
14	TRBV6-5	TRBJ1-5	.	.	CASSPAIRNQPQHF	TGTGCCAGCAGCCCCGCTATTCGCAATCAGCCCCAGCATTTT
13	TRBV25-1	TRBJ1-1	.	.	CASIERSGTEAFF	TGTGCCAGCATAGAGCGAAGTGGCACTGAAGCTTTCTTT
16	TRBV10-1	TRBJ2-2	.	TRBD2	CASSPGAGGPVGELFF	TGCGCCAGCAGTCCGGGAGCGGGGGGGCCCGTCGGGGAGCTGTTTTTT
14	TRBV19	TRBJ2-1	.	TRBD2	CASWDGGAYNEQFF	TGTGCCAGTTGGGACGGGGGGGCCTACAATGAGCAGTTCTTC
15	TRBV3-1/TRBV3-2	TRBJ1-1	.	TRBD1	CASSQDLGTGLDAFF	TGTGCCAGCAGCCAAGATCTGGGGACAGGGTTGGATGCTTTCTTT
17	TRBV19	TRBJ2-4	few	.	CASSIPGGAQAKNIQYF	TGTGCCAGTAGTATTCCGGGCGGGGCCCAGGCCAAAAACATTCAGTACTTC
16	TRBV9	TRBJ2-3	.	.	CASSVQFAGPRDTQYF	TGTGCCAGCAGCGTCCAGTTCGCGGGGCCTCGGGATACGCAGTATTTT
15	TRBV7-6	TRBJ2-1	.	.	CASSLRRQLNNEQFF	TGTGCCAGCAGCTTAAGGAGACAGTTGAACAATGAGCAGTTCTTC
17	TRBV18	TRBJ2-6	.	.	CASSPGSGPSGANVLTF	TGTGCCAGCTCACCAGGGTCAGGTCCCTCTGGGGCCAACGTCCTGACTTTC
15	TRBV6-5	TRBJ1-1	.	.	CASSSSTASNTEAFF	TGTGCCAGCAGTTCGTCGACAGCTTCAAACACTGAAGCTTTCTTT
10	TRBV29-1	TRBJ2-1	.	.	CSAALNAVFF	TGCAGCGCGGCACTGAATGCCGTGTTCTTC
13	TRBV10-3	TRBJ2-5	.	.	CAISEAGVETQYF	TGTGCCATCAGTGAAGCGGGTGTGGAGACCCAGTACTTC
16	TRBV7-6	TRBJ1-4	.	.	CASSFQGGGLGEKLFF	TGTGCCAGCAGCTTCCAAGGGGGTGGGTTAGGTGAAAAACTGTTTTTT
16	TRBV6-5	TRBJ1-5	few	TRBD1	CASSYSPGQGNQPQHF	TGTGCCAGCAGTTACTCACCGGGACAGGGAAATCAGCCCCAGCATTTT
15	TRBV5-1	TRBJ1-5	.	.	CASSSEGAWDQPQHF	TGCGCCAGCAGCTCAGAAGGGGCCTGGGATCAGCCCCAGCATTTT
13	TRBV20-1	TRBJ1-3	.	.	CSASQAGGNTIYF	TGCAGTGCTAGTCAGGCGGGGGGAAACACCATATATTTT
15	TRBV5-6	TRBJ2-5	.	.	CASSLARRGTETQYF	TGTGCCAGCAGCTTGGCCCGCAGGGGCACAGAGACCCAGTACTTC
15	TRBV2	TRBJ2-2	.	TRBD1	CASRTGPPNTGELFF	TGTGCCAGCAGGACAGGGCCCCCGAACACCGGGGAGCTGTTTTTT
13	TRBV2	TRBJ2-5	.	.	CATGRGVQETQYF	TGTGCCACGGGCCGGGGAGTTCAAGAGACCCAGTACTTC
18	TRBV28	TRBJ1-5	.	.	CASSNSPGVRSSNQPQHF	TGTGCCAGCAGTAACTCCCCAGGGGTCCGGAGTAGCAATCAGCCCCAGCATTTT
13	TRBV12-5	TRBJ2-7	.	.	CASGLSGEQEQYF	TGTGCTAGTGGTTTGTCAGGCGAACAAGAGCAGTACTTC
19	TRBV11-2	TRBJ2-7	.	TRBD2	CASSLRPRTSGGKAYEQYF	TGTGCCAGCAGCTTACGCCCCCGGACTAGCGGGGGGAAAGCCTACGAGCAGTACTTC
14	TRBV19	TRBJ1-2	.	TRBD1	CASRGTGGLYGYTF	TGTGCCAGTAGGGGGACAGGGGGCCTCTATGGCTACACCTTC
15	TRBV6-2/TRBV6-3	TRBJ2-1	few	TRBD2	CASSPTSGGVSEQFF	TGTGCCAGCAGCCCGACTAGCGGGGGGGTTAGTGAGCAGTTCTTC
13	TRBV30	TRBJ1-1	.	.	CAWSVEGSGEAFF	TGTGCCTGGAGTGTGGAGGGTTCAGGTGAAGCTTTCTTT
16	TRBV7-9	TRBJ1-1	.	.	CASRTLDRVMNTEAFF	TGTGCCAGCCGAACCCTGGACAGAGTAATGAACACTGAAGCTTTCTTT
14	TRBV6-5	TRBJ2-7	once	TRBD1	CASKHQQGHYEQYF	TGTGCCAGCAAACACCAACAGGGGCACTACGAGCAGTACTTC
14	TRBV18	TRBJ1-4	.	.	CASSPGQGNEKLFF	TGTGCCAGCTCACCGGGACAAGGAAATGAAAAACTGTTTTTT
16	TRBV6-2/TRBV6-3	TRBJ2-5	.	.	CASSGAQPAYQETQYF	TGTGCCAGCAGCGGTGCTCAACCCGCGTACCAAGAGACCCAGTACTTC
11	TRBV29-1	TRBJ2-7	.	.	CSVESGYEQYF	TGCAGCGTTGAGTCGGGGTACGAGCAGTACTTC
14	TRBV7-2	TRBJ1-4	.	.	CASSQTSTNEKLFF	TGTGCCAGCAGCCAAACGTCAACAAATGAAAAACTGTTTTTT
16	TRBV7-6	TRBJ1-3	.	TRBD1	CASSLGTGSSGNTIYF	TGTGCCAGCAGCTTAGGGACAGGCAGCTCTGGAAACACCATATATTTT
15	TRBV11-3	TRBJ2-1	.	.	CASSLEFGDTNEQFF	TGTGCCAGCAGCTTAGAGTTCGGAGATACCAATGAGCAGTTCTTC
15	TRBV28	TRBJ1-2	.	TRBD1	CASRESTGTVYGYTF	TGTGCCAGCAGAGAGTCTACCGGGACAGTCTATGGCTACACCTTC